These 27 T cell receptor beta chains were sequenced from one sample in a study of blood T cell repertoires in COVID-19. Clones were sequenced by immunoSEQ multiplex PCR, and TCRdb holds only the in-frame ones, with some missing. The repertoire holds approximately 200,000 clones, with 70% to 90% as singletons. Sequencing input: peripheral blood. The receptors derive from a man between 65 and 85 years old with active or convalescent COVID-19.

The J gene is TRBJ2-3, the V gene TRBV28, with a possible D match to TRBD1 (7 bases). Trimming took off 6 bases at V and 0 bases at J, with 10 bases between the two ends. Germline V gives CDR1 MDHEN, CDR2 SYDVKM. The CDR3 runs 14 residues. CDR3: CASSPGGSTDTQYF. CDR3 DNA sequence: TGTGCCAGCAGCCCAGGGGGGAGCACAGATACGCAGTATTTT.

This clone showed up just once. CDR3 sequence (DNA): TGTGCCAGCAGCTTAGTGCGGGCTAGCGGGAGAACAGATACGCAGTATTTT. It is translated as CASSLVRASGRTDTQYF. V gene TRBV11-2 combines with J gene TRBJ2-3; 10 positions agree with TRBD2. Germline V gene data show CDR1 as SGHAT and CDR2 as FQNNGV. V lost 1 base to trimming and J lost 3 bases; unmatched junction nucleotides: 7. CDR3 length: 17 residues.

V is TRBV11-3 and J is TRBJ2-7, with TRBD1 identical over 9 bases. Losses at the gene ends were 0 bases for V and 4 bases for J; bases not matched to a gene: 4. This CDR3 has 15 residues. CDR1 and CDR2 (germline): SGHNT, YENEEA. The CDR3 loop reads CASSLDGTGSYEQYF. Written as DNA, the CDR3 is TGTGCCAGCAGCTTAGATGGGACAGGGAGTTACGAGCAGTACTTC. The variable domain in full, completed from reference TRBV11-3 and TRBJ2-7, reads EAGVVQSPRYKIIEKKQPVAFWCNPISGHNTLYWYLQNLGQGPELLIRYENEEAVDDSQLPKDRFSAERLKGVDSTLKIQPAELGDSAVYLCASSLDGTGSYEQYFGPGTRLTVT.

The chain is built from TRBV7-9 and TRBJ2-1; 7 bases fit TRBD2. V lost 7 bases and J lost 3; bases outside the gene matches: 27. The CDR3 totals 21 residues. Germline CDR1 SEHNR, CDR2 FQNEAQ (reference sequence). For the CDR3, the DNA is TGTGCCAGCACCTCACCCCCTCCTTCGCGGGAGCCCCGCCTAGACTACAATGAGCAGTTCTTC. Translation gives CASTSPPPSREPRLDYNEQFF.

This clone was recorded only once. The chain combines TRBV5-4 with TRBJ2-1; D is perhaps TRBD2 (6 bases). The V gene lost 10 bases and the J gene lost 10 bases, with 30 bases spanning the gap. CDR3 length equals 16 residues. The germline CDR1 and CDR2 sequences are SGHNT and YYREEE (reference sequence). Here the CDR3 reads CAGTVGTARSQEEQFF. The CDR3, as DNA: TGTGCCGGCACTGTTGGGACTGCGAGAAGTCAGGAGGAGCAGTTCTTC.

The chain recombines TRBV24-1 with TRBJ1-6; TRBD1 is a possible D gene (5 bases). The germline CDR1 and CDR2 sequences are KGHDR and SFDVKD. CDR3 length: 17 residues. Trimming took 7 bases from V and 4 from J, leaving 19 bases between them. The DNA of the CDR3 is TGTGCCACCAGCGTTGGTGGGACTCCAAGATATAATTCACCCCTCCACTTT. It specifies CATSVGGTPRYNSPLHF.

The V call is TRBV28, the J call TRBJ2-7, with 7 nucleotides matching TRBD1. CDR1 is MDHEN, CDR2 SYDVKM, per germline. The CDR3 runs 14 residues. V lost 3 bases, J lost 5 bases, and 7 bases stayed unmatched. CDR3 in DNA: TGTGCCAGCAGTTTCATAGAGGGGGCCCACGAGCAGTACTTC. As protein: CASSFIEGAHEQYF.

V gene TRBV19 combines with J gene TRBJ2-5; 9 bases map to TRBD2. V lost 1 base, J lost 1 base, and 1 base stayed unmatched. CDR3 size: 15 residues. Germline V gene sequence: CDR1 LNHDA, CDR2 SQIVND (reference sequence). DNA for the CDR3: TGTGCCAGTAGTATAGTTAGCGGGAGCCAAGAGACCCAGTACTTC. Translating it yields CASSIVSGSQETQYF.

The chain is built from TRBV25-1 and TRBJ1-4; D not certain. V shed 1 base and J shed 7 bases, with 16 bases lying between them. The CDR3 has 16 residues. Germline-derived CDR1 and CDR2 are MGHDK and SYGVNS. CDR3 nucleotide sequence: TGTGCCAGCAGTGAATTTGCGCCGCAGGCCGGTGAAAAACTGTTTTTT. Translation: CASSEFAPQAGEKLFF.

The V call is TRBV7-8, the J call TRBJ2-2; possible D gene TRBD1, 5 bases. Trimming cost V 5 bases and J 5 bases, with 21 bases left between them. The germline CDR1 and CDR2 sequences are SGHVS and FQNEAQ. The CDR3 contains 17 residues. CDR3 in DNA: TGTGCCAGCAGCCAAGACTCAGGGTTTCGATTGACCGGGGAGCTGTTTTTT. Translating it yields CASSQDSGFRLTGELFF.

V usage is TRBV5-4 and J usage is TRBJ2-5; 11 bases agree with TRBD2. This CDR3 region has 16 residues. The junction had 7 bases not matched to a gene; V was cut back by 3 bases and J by 3 bases. The germline CDR1 and CDR2 sequences are SGHNT and YYREEE (reference sequence). The CDR3 bases are TGTGCCAGCAGCTCCCTGCCTAGCGGGGGGAAAGAGACCCAGTACTTC. Translating it yields CASSSLPSGGKETQYF.

This clone appeared a few times. The sample holds other DNA sequences that translate to the same CDR3. The rearrangement joins TRBV29-1 to TRBJ2-7; TRBD2 agrees at 7 bases. Germline V gives CDR1 SQVTM, CDR2 ANQGSEA. V dropped 4 bases and J dropped 3; count of bases not matched to a gene: 6. CDR3 length equals 13 residues. CDR3 in DNA: TGCAGCGTTGTTGGGGGGGGTAACTACGAGCAGTACTTC. This translates into CSVVGGGNYEQYF.

V gene TRBV2 combines with J gene TRBJ2-5; tentative D call: TRBD1 (6 bases). The V gene lost 5 bases and the J gene lost 1 base, with 11 bases spanning the gap. The germline gives CDR1 SNHLY, CDR2 FYNNEI. The CDR3 loop spans 14 amino acids. CDR3 coding DNA: TGTGCCAGCAGTTACGACAGGACCCAAGAGACCCAGTACTTC. Protein: CASSYDRTQETQYF.

This clone was seen only once. The rearrangement links TRBV5-1 to TRBJ2-5; D gene ambiguous. V lost 1 base to trimming and J lost 3 bases, with 10 bases between them. Germline lookup yields CDR1 SGHRS and CDR2 YFSETQ. The CDR3 consists of 14 residues. The CDR3 DNA reads as TGCGCCAGCAGCTTGCTGCTAGTTAAAGAGACCCAGTACTTC. The encoded protein is CASSLLLVKETQYF.

The rearrangement joins TRBV7-6 to TRBJ1-1; possible D gene TRBD1, 5 bases. The V end lost 6 bases, the J end lost 1 base, and 18 bases lay between the germline ends. Per the germline V gene, CDR1 is SGHVS and CDR2 is FNYEAQ. The CDR3 runs 16 residues. CDR3 region: CASSLLSGTTNTEAFF. The CDR3 DNA is TGTGCCAGCAGTCTACTATCCGGGACTACGAACACTGAAGCTTTCTTT.

This CDR3 is CASSLGTSGSTDTQYF. The CDR3 bases are TGTGCCAGCAGCTTAGGGACTAGCGGGAGCACAGATACGCAGTATTTT. This chain uses TRBV11-3 with TRBJ2-3, with TRBD2 matching over 11 bases. Trimming removed 1 base from V and 0 bases from J; junction bases left unmatched: 0. CDR1 SGHNT and CDR2 YENEEA come from the germline V gene. The CDR3 covers 16 residues.

Concerning this clone: This specimen includes other DNA sequences encoding the same CDR3. The V gene is TRBV7-2, the J gene TRBJ2-5; TRBD2 matches at 12 bases. CDR3 length: 15 residues. Germline CDR1 reads SGHTA; CDR2 reads FQGNSA. V dropped 1 base and J dropped 4; count of bases not matched to a gene: 1. The CDR3 DNA follows: TGTGCCAGCAGCTTAGGACTAGCGGGGGTAGAGACCCAGTACTTC. This sequence encodes CASSLGLAGVETQYF.

This chain links TRBV2 with TRBJ2-4, with D possibly TRBD1 on 6 matching bases. Germline assignment: CDR1 SNHLY and CDR2 FYNNEI. V lost 5 bases and J lost 7, with 15 bases in between. The CDR3 consists of 14 residues. This CDR3 reads CASSSRRQGNIQYF. CDR3 nucleotides: TGTGCCAGCAGTTCCAGGAGGCAGGGGAACATTCAGTACTTC.

This clone showed up just once. V usage is TRBV6-2 or TRBV6-3 and J usage is TRBJ1-2, with 8 positions matching TRBD1. Germline V gives CDR1 MNHEY, CDR2 SVGEGT. V shed 5 bases, J shed 8 bases, and the junction held 7 bases outside the gene matches. The CDR3 runs 13 residues. In DNA form, the CDR3 reads TGTGCCAGCAGTCCCGGACAGGGACCCGGCTACACCTTC. Translating it yields CASSPGQGPGYTF.

The V call is TRBV9, the J call TRBJ2-5; possible D gene TRBD2, 6 bases. Germline V lookup: CDR1 SGDLS, CDR2 YYNGEE. The CDR3 sequence is 15 residues long. The ends were cut back, 2 bases at V and 2 bases at J, with 13 bases in the middle. CDR3 in amino acids: CASSVQDGGQETQYF. CDR3 coding DNA: TGTGCCAGCAGCGTGCAGGATGGGGGGCAAGAGACCCAGTACTTC. The whole variable domain, remainder taken from reference TRBV9 and TRBJ2-5, is DSGVTQTPKHLITATGQRVTLRCSPRSGDLSVYWYQQSLDQGLQFLIQYYNGEERAKGNILERFSAQQFPDLHSELNLSSLELGDSALYFCASSVQDGGQETQYFGPGTRLLVL.

This chain uses TRBV2 with TRBJ1-2; possible D gene TRBD1, 6 bases. V was trimmed by 7 bases and J by 7 bases, leaving 25 bases between them. CDR1 and CDR2 from the germline V gene are SNHLY and FYNNEI. The CDR3 has 16 amino acids. The CDR3 spells CASTSYQDSLQSGYTF. The DNA for the CDR3 is TGTGCCAGCACCTCGTATCAGGACAGCCTCCAAAGTGGCTACACCTTC.

This chain joins TRBV20-1 and TRBJ1-6; D unclear. Trimming shortened V by 3 bases and J by 6 bases, and 3 bases separated the two germline ends. The CDR3 has 11 residues. Germline V gene sequence: CDR1 DFQATT, CDR2 SNEGSKA (reference sequence). The DNA for the CDR3 is TGCAGTGCTAGCCGTAATTCACCCCTCCACTTT. It codes for CSASRNSPLHF.

The rearrangement uses TRBV18 and TRBJ1-4; a possible D gene is TRBD1 (6 bases). Germline V lookup: CDR1 KGHSH, CDR2 LQKENI. Between the trimmed V and J ends, which lost 3 bases and 6 bases, there was a span of 14 bases. This CDR3 region has 15 residues. The CDR3 DNA sequence: TGTGCCAGCTCACCGTCGACAGGACGTGATGAAAAACTGTTTTTT. Amino acid sequence: CASSPSTGRDEKLFF.

A single count supports this clone. CDR3 in amino acids: CAISERQGGNQPQHF. In DNA, the CDR3 is TGTGCCATCAGTGAGCGACAGGGTGGCAATCAGCCCCAGCATTTT. The chain joins TRBV10-3 to TRBJ1-5; 7 positions match TRBD1. The V gene end was trimmed by 2 bases and the J gene end by 2 bases; junction bases not matched to a gene: 3. Germline lookup yields CDR1 ENHRY and CDR2 SYGVKD. The CDR3 contains 15 residues.

This rearrangement joins TRBV10-3 to TRBJ2-1, with a tentative D call TRBD2 (5 bases). V gave up 2 bases and J gave up 0 bases, with 8 bases separating them. The CDR3 runs 15 residues. Germline V gives CDR1 ENHRY, CDR2 SYGVKD. The CDR3 protein is CAISEGRDSYNEQFF. The CDR3 DNA sequence: TGTGCCATCAGTGAGGGCCGGGACTCCTACAATGAGCAGTTCTTC.

This chain links TRBV4-3 with TRBJ1-2; 8 bases match TRBD1. This CDR3 is built from 13 residues. The trim removed 4 bases at V and 4 bases at J, leaving 2 bases unmatched. Per the germline V gene, CDR1 is LGHNA and CDR2 is YSLEER. CDR3 loop: CASSLGQGYGYTF. The CDR3 DNA reads as TGCGCCAGCAGCCTCGGACAGGGCTATGGCTACACCTTC.

V is TRBV5-1 and J is TRBJ1-4; D possibly corresponds to TRBD1 (5 bases). Trimming pared 4 bases from V and 4 bases from J, leaving 8 bases between. The CDR3 is 13 residues long. Germline CDR1 is SGHRS and CDR2 is YFSETQ. CDR3 in amino acids: CASSAGNNEKLFF. DNA of the CDR3: TGCGCCAGCAGCGCAGGGAATAATGAAAAACTGTTTTTT.